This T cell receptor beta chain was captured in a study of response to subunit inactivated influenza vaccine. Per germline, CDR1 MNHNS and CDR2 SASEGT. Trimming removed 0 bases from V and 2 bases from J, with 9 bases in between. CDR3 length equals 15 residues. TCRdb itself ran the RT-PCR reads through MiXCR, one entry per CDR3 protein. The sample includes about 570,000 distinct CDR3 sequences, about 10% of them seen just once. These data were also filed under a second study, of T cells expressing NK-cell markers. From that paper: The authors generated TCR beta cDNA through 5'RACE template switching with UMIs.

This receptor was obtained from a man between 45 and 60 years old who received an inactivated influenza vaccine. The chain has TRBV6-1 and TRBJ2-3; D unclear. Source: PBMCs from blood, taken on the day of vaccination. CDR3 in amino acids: CASSEAGHPTDTQYF. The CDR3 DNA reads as TGTGCCAGCAGTGAAGCGGGCCACCCCACAGATACGCAGTATTTT.